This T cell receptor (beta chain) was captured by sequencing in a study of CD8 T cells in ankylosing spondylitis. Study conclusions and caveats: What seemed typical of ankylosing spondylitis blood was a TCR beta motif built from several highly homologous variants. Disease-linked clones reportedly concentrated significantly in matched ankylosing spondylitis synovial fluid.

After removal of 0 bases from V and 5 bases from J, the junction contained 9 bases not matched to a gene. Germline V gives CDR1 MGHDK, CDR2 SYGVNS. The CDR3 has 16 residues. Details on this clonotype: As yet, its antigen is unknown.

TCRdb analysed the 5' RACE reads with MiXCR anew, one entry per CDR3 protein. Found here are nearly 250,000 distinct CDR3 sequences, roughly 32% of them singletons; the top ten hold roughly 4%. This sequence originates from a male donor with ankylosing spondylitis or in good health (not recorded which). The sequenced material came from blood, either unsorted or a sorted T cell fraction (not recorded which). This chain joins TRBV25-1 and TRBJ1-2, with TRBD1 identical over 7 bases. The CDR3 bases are TGTGCCAGCAGTGAATATATTGGGACAGACGCATATGGCTACACCTTC. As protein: CASSEYIGTDAYGYTF.